This T cell receptor (beta chain) was obtained from a study of monozygotic twins with cystic fibrosis. Trimming shortened V by 7 bases and J by 0 bases, and 7 bases separated the two germline ends. There are 13 residues in the CDR3. Per germline, CDR1 SNHLY and CDR2 FYNNEI. Assay: immunoSEQ multiplex PCR; the TCRdb copy retains only in-frame clones and omits some. Of approximately 36,000 clones listed, 90% to 95% are singletons. This TCR came from a boy between 2 and 15 years old with cystic fibrosis. Material for sequencing was blood. V and J are TRBV2 and TRBJ1-5; D gene uncertain. The CDR3 nucleotides read TGTGCCAGCAAAGGAGATAGCAATCAGCCCCAGCATTTT. Its protein is CASKGDSNQPQHF.